This T cell receptor beta chain appears in the sequencing data of a study of blood T cell repertoires in COVID-19. Study details: PBMCs, B-cell-depleted T cells, or T cells were the source of the cDNA or gDNA that made up the material.

In the source study's methods: Nucleated cell number was recorded as an estimate derived from reference gene primer amplification. The protocol was immunoSEQ multiplex PCR, while the TCRdb copy is restricted to in-frame clones and leaves out a portion. V and J calls and clone size are copied from that table; D and trimming were computed from the DNA. The sample has roughly 220,000 clones; around 90% are singletons. This CDR3 spans 14 amino acids. The J segment lost 6 bases and the V segment lost 5 bases, leaving 6 bases of the junction unmatched. In germline, CDR1 is LNHDA, CDR2 SQIVND (reference sequence). Enrolled through a virtual design, the participants were between 18 and 89 years of age and came from about two dozen US areas. Participants reported their clinical history, and cohort assignment relied on those reports.

Sample: PBMCs or T cells enriched from blood (not recorded which). The rearrangement uses TRBV19 and TRBJ2-1; 8 positions agree with TRBD1. This clonotype was obtained from a woman aged 45 to 65 with acute COVID-19. CDR3 loop: CASSPRTGRNEQFF. The DNA for the CDR3 is TGTGCCAGTAGTCCCCGGACAGGGCGCAATGAGCAGTTCTTC.